This TCR beta chain was sequenced for a study of blood T cell repertoires in COVID-19 (TCRdb year 2020). Study-level background: Collaborator samples came from the United States, Italy and Spain and covered acute and convalescent phases of COVID-19. The material from the prospective study consisted of cDNA or gDNA derived from T cells, B-cell-depleted T cells, or PBMCs. The dataset comprised deeply sampled blood TCRbeta repertoires from subjects exposed to, actively infected with, or recovered from COVID-19. Samples were obtained from the ongoing ImmuneRACE study (first 160 participants) and from some 1,200 subjects provided by 6 global collaborators. A de-identified subject ID, COVID-19 status, age in years and sex were almost always included in the sample metadata. Where HLA class I and class II types were available, the types were taken from metadata supplied by the sample provider, not from assay-based typing. The repertoires were made available in a free public database intended to serve as a resource for research on the immune response to SARS-CoV-2.

Overall results and qualifications from the work: The quantity of clinical and demographic metadata differed by source and by participant and was supplied without curation.

The table lists this clone with a few counts. Its antigen is currently not known. No base qualities exist here, and no much larger clone lies one base off it. Each collaborating institution followed its own protocols to collect whole blood in K2EDTA tubes. For TCRbeta analysis, collaborator samples were shipped as frozen whole blood, as isolated PBMCs, or as DNA extracted from either sample type. The immunoSEQ Assay, a bias-controlled multiplex PCR, was used to amplify TCRbeta CDR3 regions from genomic DNA. The original methods were these. The number of nucleated cells in each sample was estimated by amplification of reference gene primers within the assay. To quantify the absolute abundance of each unique TCRbeta CDR3 rearrangement, sequence reads were collapsed and filtered. For each sample, productive Simpson clonality was calculated as the square root of Simpson's diversity index across productive rearrangements. Entries here come from immuneACCESS through TCRdb and include only in-frame sequences with V and J called. Some clones fail to appear in such tables; in the studies checked, an unresolved V gene covers under half of the shortfall, and the cause of the remainder is unknown. That table is the source of V, J and clone size, and D and trimming were worked out from the DNA. This sample is represented by 110,000 to 150,000 clones; around 80% of them were singletons. Of the sample, around 4% is held by the ten largest clones.

The junction shows trimming of 0 bases on V and 8 bases on J, and the gene matches do not reach 6 bases of it. CDR1 and CDR2 are read off the germline V gene (reference sequence) as MNHEY and SMNVEV. From cysteine to phenylalanine, the CDR3 is 14 amino acids long. The entry retains the CDR3 DNA only, 42 bases that are in frame from base 1. This clonotype was obtained from a man in his 60s with acute or convalescent COVID-19. The sample comprised peripheral blood. This chain joins TRBV27 to TRBJ1-2, and 7 bases in between align with TRBD1. CDR3 sequence: CASSLSTGTRGYTF. The nucleotides are TGTGCCAGCAGTTTATCGACAGGGACTAGGGGCTACACCTTC.